The text below deals with one T cell receptor (beta chain). The sample belongs to a study of T cell changes during pregnancy in multiple sclerosis. Some clones are missing from TCRdb's copy, which holds only in-frame ones; the method was immunoSEQ multiplex PCR. The sample yields about 39,000 clones, around 94% seen once. The CDR3 runs to 16 residues. Trimming at V came to 3 bases and at J to 8 bases, leaving 12 bases not matched to a gene. Germline V CDR1 and CDR2: SGHAT, FQDESV (reference sequence). The TCR was taken from a female donor with multiple sclerosis, enrolled in a pregnancy study. V and J are TRBV11-1 and TRBJ2-1, with TRBD1 matching over 8 bases. Source: peripheral blood, taken in the third trimester of pregnancy. DNA for the CDR3: TGTGCCAGCAGCTTCTTCCGGGACAGGCTTTTTGATGAGCAGTTCTTC. It codes for CASSFFRDRLFDEQFF.